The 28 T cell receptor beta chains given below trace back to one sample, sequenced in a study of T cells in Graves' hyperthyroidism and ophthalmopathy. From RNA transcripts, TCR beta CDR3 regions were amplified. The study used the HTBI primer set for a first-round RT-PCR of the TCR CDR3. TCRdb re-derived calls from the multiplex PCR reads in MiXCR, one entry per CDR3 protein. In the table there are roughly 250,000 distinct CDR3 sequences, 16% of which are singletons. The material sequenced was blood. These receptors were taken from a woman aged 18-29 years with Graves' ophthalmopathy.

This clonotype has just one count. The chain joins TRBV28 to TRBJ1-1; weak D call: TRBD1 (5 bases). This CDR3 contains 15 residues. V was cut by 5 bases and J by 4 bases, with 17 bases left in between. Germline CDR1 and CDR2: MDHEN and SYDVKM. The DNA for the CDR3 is TGTGCCAGCAGTCGGGGGGGGGACCTGGGCACTGAAGCTTTCTTT. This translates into CASSRGGDLGTEAFF.

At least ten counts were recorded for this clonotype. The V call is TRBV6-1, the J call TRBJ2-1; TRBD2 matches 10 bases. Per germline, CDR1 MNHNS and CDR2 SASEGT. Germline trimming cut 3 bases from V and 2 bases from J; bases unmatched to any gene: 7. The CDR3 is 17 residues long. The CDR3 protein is CASSERASGGAYNEQFF. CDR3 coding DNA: TGTGCCAGCAGTGAGAGGGCCAGCGGGGGGGCCTACAATGAGCAGTTCTTC.

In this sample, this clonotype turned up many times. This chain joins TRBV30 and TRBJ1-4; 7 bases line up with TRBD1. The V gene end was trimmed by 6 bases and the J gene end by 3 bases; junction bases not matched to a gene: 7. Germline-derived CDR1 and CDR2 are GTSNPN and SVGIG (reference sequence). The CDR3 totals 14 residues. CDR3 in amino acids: CACGLGTANEKLFF. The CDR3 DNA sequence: TGTGCCTGCGGTCTCGGGACAGCTAATGAAAAACTGTTTTTT.

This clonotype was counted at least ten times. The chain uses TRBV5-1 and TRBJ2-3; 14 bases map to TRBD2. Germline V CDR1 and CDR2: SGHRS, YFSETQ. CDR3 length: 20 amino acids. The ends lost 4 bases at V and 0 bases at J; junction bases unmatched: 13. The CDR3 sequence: CASSPSPPGLAGASTDTQYF. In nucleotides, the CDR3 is TGCGCCAGCAGCCCCTCCCCGCCGGGACTAGCGGGGGCTAGCACAGATACGCAGTATTTT. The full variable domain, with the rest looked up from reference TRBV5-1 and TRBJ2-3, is KAGVTQTPRYLIKTRGQQVTLSCSPISGHRSVSWYQQTPGQGLQFLFEYFSETQRNKGNFPGRFSGRQFSNSRSEMNVSTLELGDSALYLCASSPSPPGLAGASTDTQYFGPGTRLTVL.

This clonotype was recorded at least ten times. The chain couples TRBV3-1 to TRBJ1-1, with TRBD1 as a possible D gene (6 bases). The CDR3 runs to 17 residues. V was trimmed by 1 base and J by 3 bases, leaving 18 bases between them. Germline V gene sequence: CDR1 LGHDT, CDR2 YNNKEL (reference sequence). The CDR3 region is CASSQAGEFDWDTEAFF. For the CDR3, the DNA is TGTGCCAGCAGCCAAGCAGGGGAATTCGATTGGGACACTGAAGCTTTCTTT.

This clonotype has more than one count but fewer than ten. DNA for the CDR3: TGTGCCAGCAGCGTAGACAGCTTTAACTATGGCTACACCTTC. Translating gives CASSVDSFNYGYTF. V is TRBV9 and J is TRBJ1-2, with unresolved D. This CDR3 is built from 14 residues. Per germline, CDR1 SGDLS and CDR2 YYNGEE. V was shortened by 0 bases and J by 1 base, with 7 bases between the two germline ends. The complete variable domain, with remaining parts taken from reference TRBV9 and TRBJ1-2, reads DSGVTQTPKHLITATGQRVTLRCSPRSGDLSVYWYQQSLDQGLQFLIQYYNGEERAKGNILERFSAQQFPDLHSELNLSSLELGDSALYFCASSVDSFNYGYTFGSGTRLTVV.

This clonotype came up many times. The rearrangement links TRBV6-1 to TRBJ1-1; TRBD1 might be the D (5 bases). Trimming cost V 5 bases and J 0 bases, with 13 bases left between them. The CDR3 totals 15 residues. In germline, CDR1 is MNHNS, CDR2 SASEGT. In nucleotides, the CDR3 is TGTGCCAGCAGTTATTCAGGGACGGTGAACACTGAAGCTTTCTTT. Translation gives CASSYSGTVNTEAFF.

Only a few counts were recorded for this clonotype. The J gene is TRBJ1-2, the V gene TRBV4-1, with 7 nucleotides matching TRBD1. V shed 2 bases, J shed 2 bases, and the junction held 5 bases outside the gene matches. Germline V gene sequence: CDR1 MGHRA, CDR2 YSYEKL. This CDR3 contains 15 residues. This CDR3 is CASSQTPTGNYGYTF. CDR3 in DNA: TGCGCCAGCAGCCAAACCCCGACAGGGAACTATGGCTACACCTTC.

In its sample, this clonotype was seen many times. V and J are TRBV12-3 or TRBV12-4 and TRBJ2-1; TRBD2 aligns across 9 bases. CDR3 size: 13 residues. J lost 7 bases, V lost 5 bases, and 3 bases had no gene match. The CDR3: CASSSGRLNEQFF. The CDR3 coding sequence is TGTGCCAGCAGTAGCGGGAGGTTAAATGAGCAGTTCTTC.

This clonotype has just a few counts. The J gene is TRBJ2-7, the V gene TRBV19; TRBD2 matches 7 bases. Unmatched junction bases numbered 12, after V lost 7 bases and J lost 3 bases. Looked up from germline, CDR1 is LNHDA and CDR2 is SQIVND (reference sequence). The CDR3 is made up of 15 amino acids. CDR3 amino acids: CASTISIRGVYEQYF. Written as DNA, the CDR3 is TGTGCCAGTACTATCTCCATCCGGGGGGTCTACGAGCAGTACTTC.

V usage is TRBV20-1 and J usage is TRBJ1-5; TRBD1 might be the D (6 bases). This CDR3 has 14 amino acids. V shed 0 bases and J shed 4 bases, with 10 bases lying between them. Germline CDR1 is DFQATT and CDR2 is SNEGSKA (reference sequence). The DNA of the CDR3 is TGCAGTGCTAGAGATCCCACAGGGAATCAGCCCCAGCATTTT. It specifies CSARDPTGNQPQHF.

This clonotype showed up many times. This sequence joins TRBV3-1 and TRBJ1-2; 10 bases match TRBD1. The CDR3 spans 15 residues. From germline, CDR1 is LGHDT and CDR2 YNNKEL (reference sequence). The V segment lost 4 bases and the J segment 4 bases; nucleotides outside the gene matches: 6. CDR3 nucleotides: TGTGCCAGCAGCCCTTCGGGACAGGGGCGCTATGGCTACACCTTC. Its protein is CASSPSGQGRYGYTF.

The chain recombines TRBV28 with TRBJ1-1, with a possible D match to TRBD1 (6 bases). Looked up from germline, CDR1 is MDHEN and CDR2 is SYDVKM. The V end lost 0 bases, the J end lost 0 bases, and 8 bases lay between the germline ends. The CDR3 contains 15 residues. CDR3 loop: CASSLWGGMNTEAFF. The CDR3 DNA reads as TGTGCCAGCAGTTTATGGGGGGGCATGAACACTGAAGCTTTCTTT.

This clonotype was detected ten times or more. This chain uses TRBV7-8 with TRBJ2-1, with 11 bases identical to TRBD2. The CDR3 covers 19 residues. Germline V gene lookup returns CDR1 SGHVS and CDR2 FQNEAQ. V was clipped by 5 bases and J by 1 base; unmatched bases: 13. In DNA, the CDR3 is TGTGCCAGCAGCATCGGGACAGGGACTAGCGGAACGTCCTACAATGAGCAGTTCTTC. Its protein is CASSIGTGTSGTSYNEQFF.

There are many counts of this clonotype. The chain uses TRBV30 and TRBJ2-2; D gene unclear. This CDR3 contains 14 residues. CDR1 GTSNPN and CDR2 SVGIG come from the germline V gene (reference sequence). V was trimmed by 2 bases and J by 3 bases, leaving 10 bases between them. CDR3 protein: CAWSSDYYTGELFF. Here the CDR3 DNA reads TGTGCCTGGAGTTCAGATTACTACACCGGGGAGCTGTTTTTT.

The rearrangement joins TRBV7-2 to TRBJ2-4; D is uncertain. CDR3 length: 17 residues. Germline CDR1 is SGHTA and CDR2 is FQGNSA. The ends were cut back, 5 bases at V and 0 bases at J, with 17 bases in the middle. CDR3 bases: TGTGCCAGCAGCCAACGGGCAGGTGTATCAGCCAAAAACATTCAGTACTTC. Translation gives CASSQRAGVSAKNIQYF.

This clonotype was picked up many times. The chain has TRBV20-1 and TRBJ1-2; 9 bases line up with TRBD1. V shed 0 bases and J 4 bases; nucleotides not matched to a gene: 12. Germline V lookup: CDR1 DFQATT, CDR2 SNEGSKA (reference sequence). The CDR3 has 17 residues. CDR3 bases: TGCAGTGCTAGAGAAGAACCTTTTGGGACAGGGACCTATGGCTACACCTTC. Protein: CSAREEPFGTGTYGYTF.

CDR3 DNA: TGTGCCAGCAGCTTAGGACAGGCCAGGGAGGATGAGCAGTTCTTC. This gives the protein CASSLGQAREDEQFF. This sequence joins TRBV11-3 and TRBJ2-1; D could derive from TRBD1 or TRBD2 (6 bases each). Germline V gene lookup returns CDR1 SGHNT and CDR2 YENEEA. This CDR3 contains 15 residues. V was pared by 1 base and J by 8 bases, with 15 bases between.

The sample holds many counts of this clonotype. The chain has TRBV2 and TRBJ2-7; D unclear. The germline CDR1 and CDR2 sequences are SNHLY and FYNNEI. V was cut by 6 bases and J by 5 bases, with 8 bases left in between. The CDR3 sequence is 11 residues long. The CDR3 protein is CASRTPDEQYF. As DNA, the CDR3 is TGTGCCAGCAGGACCCCAGACGAGCAGTACTTC.

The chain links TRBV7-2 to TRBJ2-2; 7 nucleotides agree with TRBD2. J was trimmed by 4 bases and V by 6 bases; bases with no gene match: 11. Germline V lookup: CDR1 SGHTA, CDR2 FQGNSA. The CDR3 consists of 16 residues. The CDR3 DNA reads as TGTGCCAGCAGACACATCGGCGGGGGACCCACCGGGGAGCTGTTTTTT. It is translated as CASRHIGGGPTGELFF.

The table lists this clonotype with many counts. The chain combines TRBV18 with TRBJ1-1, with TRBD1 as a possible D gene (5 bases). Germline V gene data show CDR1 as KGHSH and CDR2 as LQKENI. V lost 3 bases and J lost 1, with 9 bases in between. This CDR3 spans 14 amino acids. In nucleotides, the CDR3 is TGTGCCAGCTCACCCGGGGCGGGGAACACTGAAGCTTTCTTT. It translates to CASSPGAGNTEAFF.

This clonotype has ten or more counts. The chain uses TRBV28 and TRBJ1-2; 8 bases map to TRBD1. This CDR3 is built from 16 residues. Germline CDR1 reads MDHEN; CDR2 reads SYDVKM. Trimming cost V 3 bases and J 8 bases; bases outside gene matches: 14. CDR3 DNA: TGTGCCAGCAGTTTTAATAGAGAGGACAGGGTCCACGGCTACACCTTC. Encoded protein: CASSFNREDRVHGYTF.

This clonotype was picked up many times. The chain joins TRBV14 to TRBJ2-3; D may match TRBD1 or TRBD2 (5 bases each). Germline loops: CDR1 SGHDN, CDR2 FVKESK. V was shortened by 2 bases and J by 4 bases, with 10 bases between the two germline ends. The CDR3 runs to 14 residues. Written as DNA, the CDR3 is TGTGCCAGCAGCCAAAGAGGGGACCCAGATACGCAGTATTTT. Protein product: CASSQRGDPDTQYF.

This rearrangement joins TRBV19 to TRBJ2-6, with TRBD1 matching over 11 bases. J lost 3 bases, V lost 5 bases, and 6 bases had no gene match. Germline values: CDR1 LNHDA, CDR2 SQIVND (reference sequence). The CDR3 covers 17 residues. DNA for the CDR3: TGTGCCAGTAGTCCCCGGACAGGGGGCATTGGGGCCAACGTCCTGACTTTC. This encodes CASSPRTGGIGANVLTF.

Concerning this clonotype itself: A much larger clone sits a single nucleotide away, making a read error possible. The CDR3: CASGGKLNSGQNEKLFF. Written as DNA, the CDR3 is TGTGCCAGCGGTGGTAAACTGAACAGCGGACAAAATGAAAAACTGTTTTTT. The chain has TRBV6-1 and TRBJ1-4; D might be TRBD1 (5 bases). V shed 8 bases and J shed 5 bases, with 24 bases lying between them. The length of the CDR3 is 17 residues. Germline CDR1 reads MNHNS; CDR2 reads SASEGT.

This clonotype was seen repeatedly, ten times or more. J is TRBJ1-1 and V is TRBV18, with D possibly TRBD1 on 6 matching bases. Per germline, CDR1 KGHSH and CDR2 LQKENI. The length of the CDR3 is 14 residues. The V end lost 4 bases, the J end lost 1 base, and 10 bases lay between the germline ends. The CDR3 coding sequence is TGTGCCAGCTCACTCTCGGACAGGAACACTGAAGCTTTCTTT. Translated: CASSLSDRNTEAFF.

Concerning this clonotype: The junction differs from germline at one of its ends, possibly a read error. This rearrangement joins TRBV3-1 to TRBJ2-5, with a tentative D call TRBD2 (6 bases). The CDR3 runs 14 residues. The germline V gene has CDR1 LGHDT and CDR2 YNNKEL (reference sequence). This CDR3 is CVSSQEWAGETQYF. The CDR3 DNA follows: TGTGTCAGCAGCCAAGAATGGGCGGGGGAGACCCAGTACTTC.

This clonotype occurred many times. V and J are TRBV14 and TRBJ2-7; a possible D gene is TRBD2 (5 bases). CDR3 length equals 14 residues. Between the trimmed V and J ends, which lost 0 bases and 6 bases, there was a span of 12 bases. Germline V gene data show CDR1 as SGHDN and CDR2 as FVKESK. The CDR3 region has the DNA TGTGCCAGCAGCCAAGATCCGGTAGCGCTCGAGCAGTACTTC. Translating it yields CASSQDPVALEQYF.